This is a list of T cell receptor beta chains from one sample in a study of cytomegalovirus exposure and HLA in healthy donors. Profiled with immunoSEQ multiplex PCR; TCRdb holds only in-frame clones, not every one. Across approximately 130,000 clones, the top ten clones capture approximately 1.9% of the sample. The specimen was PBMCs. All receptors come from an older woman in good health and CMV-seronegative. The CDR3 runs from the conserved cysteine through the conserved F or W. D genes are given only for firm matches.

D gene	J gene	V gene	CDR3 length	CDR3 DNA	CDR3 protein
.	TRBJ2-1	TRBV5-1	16	TGCGCCAGCAGCTTGGTCGGGGGAACCTCCTACAATGAGCAGTTCTTC	CASSLVGGTSYNEQFF
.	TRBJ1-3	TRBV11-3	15	TGTGCCAGCAGCCTACCCGCGGGGGCTGGAAACACCATATATTTT	CASSLPAGAGNTIYF
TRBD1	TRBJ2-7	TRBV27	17	TGTGCCAGCAGTGAGTTCCAACAGGGGGTCCGTCCCTACGAGCAGTACTTC	CASSEFQQGVRPYEQYF
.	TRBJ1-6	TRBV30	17	TGTGCCTGGGAAAGCGGACAGTCAAGCTCCTATAATTCACCCCTCCACTTT	CAWESGQSSSYNSPLHF
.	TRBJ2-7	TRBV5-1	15	TGCGCCAGCAGCTTGGCCAGCAAGGGGTACTACGAGCAGTACTTC	CASSLASKGYYEQYF
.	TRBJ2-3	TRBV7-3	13	TGTGCCAGCAGCTCCTCGGCGGGGGATACGCAGTATTTT	CASSSSAGDTQYF
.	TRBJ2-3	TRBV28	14	TGTGCCAGCAGTTCCCCCGTCCCCGCAGATACGCAGTATTTT	CASSSPVPADTQYF
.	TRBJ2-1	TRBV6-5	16	TGTGCCAGCAGTTACTCGCGGCTCCTCGGCTACAATGAGCAGTTCTTC	CASSYSRLLGYNEQFF
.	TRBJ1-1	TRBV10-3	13	TGTGCCATCGCGGGGGTTGGTTTTCCTGAAGCTTTCTTT	CAIAGVGFPEAFF
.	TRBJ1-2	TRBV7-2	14	TGTGCCAGCAGCTTACTGGGGGCCCCATATGGCTACACCTTC	CASSLLGAPYGYTF
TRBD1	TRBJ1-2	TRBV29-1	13	TGCAGCGTTGAAGGGGGGACAGGGAACGGCTACACCTTC	CSVEGGTGNGYTF
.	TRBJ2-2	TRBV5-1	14	TGCGCCAGCAGCTTACAGGGGAACACCGGGGAGCTGTTTTTT	CASSLQGNTGELFF
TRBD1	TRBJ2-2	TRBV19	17	TGTGCCAGTAGTAGGTACTACAGGGGCCCCTACACCGGGGAGCTGTTTTTT	CASSRYYRGPYTGELFF
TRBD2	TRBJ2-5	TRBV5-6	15	TGTGCCAGCAGCTTGGCGGCTAGCGGAAAAGAGACCCAGTACTTC	CASSLAASGKETQYF
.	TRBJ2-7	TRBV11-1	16	TGTGCCAGCAGCTTAGCGAGCCAGGCCGGGAGCTACGAGCAGTACTTC	CASSLASQAGSYEQYF
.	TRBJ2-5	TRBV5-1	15	TGCGCCAGCAGCTCACAATCAGGGTTACAAGAGACCCAGTACTTC	CASSSQSGLQETQYF
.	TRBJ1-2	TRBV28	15	TGTGCCAGCACCTTGGGCCAGGGAGGGGGCTATGGCTACACCTTC	CASTLGQGGGYGYTF
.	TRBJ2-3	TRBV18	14	TGTGCCAGCTCACCATTAGAAAGCACAGATACGCAGTATTTT	CASSPLESTDTQYF
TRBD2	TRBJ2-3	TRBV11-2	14	TGTGCCAGCAGCCCGACTAGCGGCACAGATACGCAGTATTTT	CASSPTSGTDTQYF
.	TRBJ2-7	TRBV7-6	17	TGTGCCAGCAGCTTCAAAAGGGGGATAGGAGGAGTCTACGAGCAGTACTTC	CASSFKRGIGGVYEQYF
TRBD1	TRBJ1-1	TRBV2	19	TGTGCCAGCAGTGAGCACAGGGTTCGGGACAGGAGGGCGAACACTGAAGCTTTCTTT	CASSEHRVRDRRANTEAFF
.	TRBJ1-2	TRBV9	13	TGTGCCAGCAGCGAACAGGGAAGCTATGGCTACACCTTC	CASSEQGSYGYTF
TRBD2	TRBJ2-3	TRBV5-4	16	TGTGCCAGCAGCCGCGGAAGCGGGAGGGCCCCAGATACGCAGTATTTT	CASSRGSGRAPDTQYF
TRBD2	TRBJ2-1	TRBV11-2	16	TGTGCCAGCAGCTTAGGTAGCAGCGGGGGGGCTATTGAGCAGTTCTTC	CASSLGSSGGAIEQFF
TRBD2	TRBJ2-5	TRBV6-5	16	TGTGCCAGCAGTTACGGGCTAGCGGGGGTAAAAGAGACCCAGTACTTC	CASSYGLAGVKETQYF
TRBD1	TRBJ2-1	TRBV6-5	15	TGTGCCAGCTCCCCTTCCTCCCCGGATAGGGGGCATCAGTTCTTC	CASSPSSPDRGHQFF
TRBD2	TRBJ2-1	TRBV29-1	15	TGCAGCGTCTCGAGACTAGCGGGAGCTGACAATGAGCAGTTCTTC	CSVSRLAGADNEQFF
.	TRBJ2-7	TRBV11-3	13	TGTGCCAGCAGCTTAGAACATAATTACGAGCAGTACTTC	CASSLEHNYEQYF
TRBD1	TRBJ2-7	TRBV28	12	TGTGCCAGCAGCCAGACAGGGGTCGAGCAGTACTTC	CASSQTGVEQYF
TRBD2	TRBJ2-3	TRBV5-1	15	TGCGCCAGCAGCCCAAGGACTAGCGGGGGTGGTACGCAGTATTTT	CASSPRTSGGGTQYF
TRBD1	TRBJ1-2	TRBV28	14	TGTGCCAGCCGACCGGGACAGGGGGCCGGGGGCTACACCTTC	CASRPGQGAGGYTF
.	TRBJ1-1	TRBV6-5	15	TGTGCCAGCAGTTACTCGGGCGGGGGTGGCACTGAAGCTTTCTTT	CASSYSGGGGTEAFF
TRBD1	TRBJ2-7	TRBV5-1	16	TGCGCCAGCAGCTTGGATCCGGGACAGACCTCCTACGAGCAGTACTTC	CASSLDPGQTSYEQYF
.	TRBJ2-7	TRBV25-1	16	TGTGCCAGCAGTGCCTCAATAACAGGGTTCTTCTACGAGCAGTACTTC	CASSASITGFFYEQYF
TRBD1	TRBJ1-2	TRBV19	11	TGTGCCGGGAGGACAGGCGGAGGCTACACCTTC	CAGRTGGGYTF
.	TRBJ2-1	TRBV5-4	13	TGTGCCAGCAGCTTTGAACCGGGGGTTGAGCAGTTCTTC	CASSFEPGVEQFF
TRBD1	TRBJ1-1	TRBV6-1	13	TGTGCCATCGTACGGACAGGGGGCGCGGAAGCTTTCTTT	CAIVRTGGAEAFF
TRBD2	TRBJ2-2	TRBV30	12	TGTGCCGCGGGAGGGGGCACCGGGGAGCTGTTTTTT	CAAGGGTGELFF
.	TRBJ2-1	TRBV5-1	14	TGCGCCAGCAGCTTGGAAGCGGACTACAATGAGCAGTTCTTC	CASSLEADYNEQFF
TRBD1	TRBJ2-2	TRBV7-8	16	TGTGCCAGCAGCCCCCGACAGGGGGCGAACACCGGGGAGCTGTTTTTT	CASSPRQGANTGELFF
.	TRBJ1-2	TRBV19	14	TGTGCCAGTAGTCCGCCTGAGGGCAACTATGGCTACACCTTC	CASSPPEGNYGYTF
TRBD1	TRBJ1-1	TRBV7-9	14	TGTGCCAGCAGCTCCCAGGGGGCGGTCGCTGAAGCTTTCTTT	CASSSQGAVAEAFF
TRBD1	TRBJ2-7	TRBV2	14	TGTGCCAGCACCCAATGGGACAGGACCTACGAGCAGTACTTC	CASTQWDRTYEQYF
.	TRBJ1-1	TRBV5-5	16	TGTGCCAGCAGACCTTCGGGGAGGGGGGGTTATGGTGAAGCTTTCTTT	CASRPSGRGGYGEAFF